This passage covers 28 T cell receptor beta chains from one sample sequenced in a study of beta chain features in type 1 diabetes. Investigators reverse transcribed all isolated RNA, so they sequenced expressed TCRB transcripts. Profiled with immunoSEQ multiplex PCR; TCRdb holds only in-frame clones, not every one. The table has about 360,000 clones, 10% to 15% seen once. The sequencing input was naive CD4+ T cells from blood. These receptors were collected from a man younger than 35 in good health.

This clone appeared a few times. The V gene is TRBV6-5, the J gene TRBJ2-2; maybe TRBD2 (6 bases). Trimming took 7 bases from V and 4 from J, leaving 16 bases between them. CDR3 size: 15 residues. The germline V gene encodes CDR1 MNHEY and CDR2 SVGAGI. CDR3 nucleotide sequence: TGTGCCAGCAAGTGGTGGGGGACTTCCACCGGGGAGCTGTTTTTT. Its translation is CASKWWGTSTGELFF.

The chain couples TRBV19 to TRBJ2-3, with D tentatively TRBD2 (5 bases). V lost 4 bases to trimming and J lost 4 bases, with 15 bases between them. The CDR3 is 15 amino acids. Germline-derived CDR1 and CDR2 are LNHDA and SQIVND (reference sequence). CDR3 region: CASSTRTGSADTQYF. The DNA of the CDR3 is TGTGCCAGTAGTACTAGGACTGGCTCCGCAGATACGCAGTATTTT.

The J gene is TRBJ1-3, the V gene TRBV28; unclear D gene. The ends were cut back, 2 bases at V and 0 bases at J, with 11 bases in the middle. Germline V gene data show CDR1 as MDHEN and CDR2 as SYDVKM. The CDR3 sequence is 16 residues long. CDR3 sequence (DNA): TGTGCCAGCAGTTTAATATCGGGGATCTCTGGAAACACCATATATTTT. This translates into CASSLISGISGNTIYF.

Turning to this clone: The sample has other DNA sequences that encode this CDR3 too. The chain combines TRBV7-3 with TRBJ2-3; possibly TRBD2 for D (5 bases). Trimming took off 3 bases at V and 1 base at J, with 11 bases between the two ends. Germline CDR1 reads SGHTA; CDR2 reads FQGTGA. This CDR3 comprises 15 residues. The CDR3 sequence is CASSFTGIGTDTQYF. CDR3 bases: TGTGCCAGCAGCTTCACGGGAATAGGCACAGATACGCAGTATTTT.

The chain couples TRBV5-1 to TRBJ1-1; 10 bases line up with TRBD1. Per the germline V gene, CDR1 is SGHRS and CDR2 is YFSETQ. The CDR3 is made up of 18 amino acids. Germline trimming cut 0 bases from V and 11 bases from J; bases unmatched to any gene: 19. The CDR3 region is CASSLAPSRVPGQGLAFF. The DNA for the CDR3 is TGCGCCAGCAGCTTGGCCCCGTCCCGAGTCCCGGGACAGGGGCTGGCTTTCTTT.

This chain connects TRBV7-2 to TRBJ2-7, with TRBD2 matching 9 bases. The CDR3 is 14 amino acids. V was clipped by 7 bases and J by 2 bases; unmatched bases: 6. Germline V gene sequence: CDR1 SGHTA, CDR2 FQGNSA. The CDR3 DNA sequence: TGTGCCAGCAACCTACTAGCGGGTCCCTACGAGCAGTACTTC. It specifies CASNLLAGPYEQYF.

Only a few counts were recorded for this clone. The chain carries TRBV10-3 and TRBJ2-1, with 11 bases fitting TRBD2. With 0 bases clipped from V and 5 bases from J, the junction kept 3 bases outside the gene matches. The CDR3 sequence is 16 residues long. Germline V CDR1 and CDR2: ENHRY, SYGVKD. The CDR3 coding sequence is TGTGCCATCAGTGAGTCGGGACTAGCGGCCGACAATGAGCAGTTCTTC. Its translation: CAISESGLAADNEQFF.

This clone has only a few counts. For the CDR3, the DNA is TGTGCCAGCAGCTTTCCCCAGGGGGCGGATAATGGCTACACCTTC. Translated, it gives CASSFPQGADNGYTF. The rearrangement joins TRBV7-9 to TRBJ1-2, with 8 positions matching TRBD1. The CDR3 totals 15 residues. V lost 3 bases, J lost 6 bases, and 9 bases stayed unmatched. The V gene's germline CDR1 is SEHNR and CDR2 FQNEAQ (reference sequence). Full variable domain (rest looked up from reference TRBV7-9 and TRBJ1-2): DTGVSQNPRHKITKRGQNVTFRCDPISEHNRLYWYRQTLGQGPEFLTYFQNEAQLEKSRLLSDRFSAERPKGSFSTLEIQRTEQGDSAMYLCASSFPQGADNGYTFGSGTRLTVV.

The chain links TRBV5-4 to TRBJ1-1, with D perhaps TRBD1 (6 bases). CDR3 length: 15 amino acids. Trimming cost V 4 bases and J 5 bases, with 18 bases left between them. Germline CDR1 reads SGHNT; CDR2 reads YYREEE (reference sequence). The CDR3: CASSLRTGFWTEAFF. The CDR3 nucleotides are TGTGCCAGCAGCCTCCGAACAGGGTTTTGGACTGAAGCTTTCTTT.

This clone has more than one count but fewer than ten. The V gene is TRBV5-6, the J gene TRBJ2-1; 7 nucleotides match TRBD1. CDR3 size: 14 residues. V was clipped by 4 bases and J by 8 bases; unmatched bases: 9. Germline CDR1 and CDR2: SGHDT and YYEEEE. The CDR3 loop is CASSTDRERDEQFF. The CDR3, as DNA: TGTGCCAGCAGCACCGACAGGGAACGGGATGAGCAGTTCTTC.

This clone was counted a few times. The chain recombines TRBV28 with TRBJ2-7, with a possible D match to TRBD1 (5 bases). Per the germline V gene, CDR1 is MDHEN and CDR2 is SYDVKM. V was clipped by 2 bases and J by 2 bases, with 7 bases between them. This CDR3 comprises 13 residues. CDR3 protein: CASSLDSTYEQYF. The CDR3 bases are TGTGCCAGCAGTTTAGACAGCACCTACGAGCAGTACTTC.

This clone has a handful of counts. Here the CDR3 DNA reads TGTGCCAGCAGCTTATGGGGCGGGGGCACTGAAGCTTTCTTT. Protein product: CASSLWGGGTEAFF. J is TRBJ1-1 and V is TRBV7-3; perhaps TRBD1 as D (5 bases). Between the trimmed V and J ends, which lost 2 bases and 4 bases, there was a span of 11 bases. Germline V lookup: CDR1 SGHTA, CDR2 FQGTGA. The CDR3 loop spans 14 amino acids.

This clone was picked up a small number of times. The CDR3 nucleotides read TGTGCCAGCAGTTTATGGGGCTCAGGCCAGGGGGGAAACACCATATATTTT. Translation gives CASSLWGSGQGGNTIYF. J is TRBJ1-3 and V is TRBV27, with D possibly being TRBD1 (6 bases). Trimming cost V 1 base and J 4 bases, with 17 bases left between them. Germline loops: CDR1 MNHEY, CDR2 SMNVEV (reference sequence). This CDR3 region has 17 residues.

There are a few counts of this clone. This rearrangement joins TRBV30 to TRBJ2-7; 7 bases agree with TRBD1. Germline CDR1 is GTSNPN and CDR2 is SVGIG (reference sequence). After removal of 5 bases from V and 3 bases from J, the junction contained 7 bases not matched to a gene. The CDR3 runs to 13 residues. DNA for the CDR3: TGTGCCTGGTCTCAGGGGGATAACTACGAGCAGTACTTC. Protein product: CAWSQGDNYEQYF.

This clone has a handful of counts. The chain couples TRBV19 to TRBJ2-5; D not resolved. Trimming shortened V by 1 base and J by 4 bases, and 4 bases separated the two germline ends. This CDR3 has 12 amino acids. Looked up from germline, CDR1 is LNHDA and CDR2 is SQIVND (reference sequence). DNA for the CDR3: TGTGCCAGTAGTATAGGCAGAGAGACCCAGTACTTC. Its protein is CASSIGRETQYF.

Turning to this clone: Other DNA sequences from this sample encode an identical CDR3 as well. CDR3 amino acids: CASSEGRGSYNSPLHF. The CDR3, as DNA: TGTGCCAGCAGCGAAGGAAGGGGTTCCTATAATTCACCCCTCCACTTT. The chain combines TRBV9 with TRBJ1-6, with D possibly matching TRBD1 (5 bases). V dropped 3 bases and J dropped 1 base, with 11 bases sitting between them. The CDR3 contains 16 residues. Germline values: CDR1 SGDLS, CDR2 YYNGEE.

The chain uses TRBV28 and TRBJ2-5; 10 bases line up with TRBD1. Germline V gene lookup returns CDR1 MDHEN and CDR2 SYDVKM. V was clipped by 5 bases and J by 5 bases; unmatched bases: 8. The CDR3 is 15 residues long. CDR3 region: CASSPWGQGRETQYF. Here the CDR3 DNA reads TGTGCCAGCAGTCCTTGGGGACAGGGGAGGGAGACCCAGTACTTC. The variable domain in full, with the rest retrieved from reference TRBV28 and TRBJ2-5, is DVKVTQSSRYLVKRTGEKVFLECVQDMDHENMFWYRQDPGLGLRLIYFSYDVKMKEKGDIPEGYSVSREKKERFSLILESASTNQTSMYLCASSPWGQGRETQYFGPGTRLLVL.

The table lists this clone with a few counts. Other DNA sequences of this sample code for an identical CDR3. The chain carries TRBV7-2 and TRBJ2-5; TRBD1 matches at 9 bases. J lost 5 bases, V lost 1 base, and 5 bases had no gene match. From germline, CDR1 is SGHTA and CDR2 FQGNSA. This CDR3 comprises 15 residues. The CDR3 loop reads CASSLGGQGGETQYF. CDR3 sequence (DNA): TGTGCCAGCAGCTTAGGGGGACAGGGCGGCGAGACCCAGTACTTC.

This clone was seen a few times. The V and J genes are TRBV6-1 and TRBJ2-3, with D possibly being TRBD2 (6 bases). CDR1 is MNHNS, CDR2 SASEGT, per germline. This CDR3 spans 14 amino acids. V was cut by 9 bases and J by 6 bases, with 19 bases left in between. The CDR3 DNA reads as TGTGCCAGTAACATAGCGGTGGGTAAGGATACGCAGTATTTT. Protein: CASNIAVGKDTQYF.

The chain couples TRBV7-2 to TRBJ2-1; no clear D. The germline V gene has CDR1 SGHTA and CDR2 FQGNSA. Trimming took 1 base from V and 7 from J, leaving 11 bases between them. The CDR3 runs 14 residues. CDR3 residues: CASSLVRVENEQFF. DNA for the CDR3: TGTGCCAGCAGCTTAGTTCGGGTTGAGAATGAGCAGTTCTTC.

The rearrangement joins TRBV6-5 to TRBJ2-7; D might be TRBD1 (6 bases). The V and J ends lost 6 bases and 3 bases respectively, with 12 bases between them. This CDR3 region has 13 residues. Germline CDR1 MNHEY, CDR2 SVGAGI. CDR3 sequence reads: CASSRTAFYEQYF. The CDR3 nucleotides are TGTGCCAGCAGCCGGACAGCTTTCTACGAGCAGTACTTC.

CDR3 amino acids: CASSLDGNSPLHF. CDR3 coding DNA: TGTGCCAGCAGCCTCGACGGGAATTCACCCCTCCACTTT. This sequence joins TRBV7-9 and TRBJ1-6, with no clear D. CDR3 length: 13 residues. Trimming stripped 5 bases from V and 7 bases from J, with 9 bases between. Germline V CDR1 and CDR2: SEHNR, FQNEAQ (reference sequence).

J is TRBJ1-5 and V is TRBV28, with TRBD1 identical over 7 bases. This CDR3 region has 14 residues. V trimming: 5 bases; J trimming: 4 bases; junction bases outside the gene matches: 5. Germline assignment: CDR1 MDHEN and CDR2 SYDVKM. In DNA, the CDR3 is TGTGCCAGCAGTACAGGGGAAGGAAATCAGCCCCAGCATTTT. Its translation: CASSTGEGNQPQHF.

This clone was counted between two and nine times. The CDR3 DNA sequence: TGTGCCAGCAGCCAAAACACCCTTGGATTGGAGGAGACCCAGTACTTC. The encoded protein is CASSQNTLGLEETQYF. The chain carries TRBV4-2 and TRBJ2-5; no definite D call. Deletions cut 2 bases from V and 5 bases from J, with 18 bases between. This CDR3 is 16 amino acids long. Germline V gene sequence: CDR1 LGHNA, CDR2 YNFKEQ.

Concerning this clone: This sample also contains other DNA sequences that code for the same CDR3. The chain combines TRBV7-2 with TRBJ2-7; D might be TRBD1 (6 bases). Per the germline V gene, CDR1 is SGHTA and CDR2 is FQGNSA. The CDR3 consists of 12 residues. The germline V and J ends were trimmed by 5 bases and 4 bases, with 9 bases remaining between them. CDR3 sequence reads: CASSEQGYEQYF. The CDR3 DNA sequence: TGTGCCAGCAGCGAACAGGGTTACGAGCAGTACTTC.

This clone was recorded a few times. The chain is built from TRBV18 and TRBJ1-5, with 9 nucleotides matching TRBD1. CDR1 and CDR2 from the germline V gene are KGHSH and LQKENI. The CDR3 length is 17 residues. Losses at the gene ends were 5 bases for V and 6 bases for J; bases not matched to a gene: 14. The CDR3 nucleotides read TGTGCCAGCTCAACCCCGCCGGGACAGGGTCGTGGTCAGCCCCAGCATTTT. The encoded protein is CASSTPPGQGRGQPQHF. The variable domain in full, completed from reference TRBV18 and TRBJ1-5, reads NAGVMQNPRHLVRRRGQEARLRCSPMKGHSHVYWYRQLPEEGLKFMVYLQKENIIDESGMPKERFSAEFPKEGPSILRIQQVVRGDSAAYFCASSTPPGQGRGQPQHFGDGTRLSIL.

This chain links TRBV14 with TRBJ1-1; D is unclear. V shed 6 bases and J shed 6 bases, with 17 bases lying between them. This CDR3 has 14 amino acids. The germline CDR1 and CDR2 sequences are SGHDN and FVKESK. The CDR3 reads CASRIIGGSAEAFF. In nucleotides, the CDR3 is TGTGCCAGCAGAATAATCGGAGGGAGCGCTGAAGCTTTCTTT.

This clone was found a few times. The rearrangement joins TRBV28 to TRBJ2-1; possible D gene TRBD1, 6 bases. V was cut by 8 bases and J by 1 base, with 15 bases left in between. Germline-derived CDR1 and CDR2 are MDHEN and SYDVKM. This CDR3 spans 15 amino acids. CDR3 sequence reads: CASGITGQSYNEQFF. CDR3 DNA sequence: TGTGCCAGCGGTATAACTGGACAGTCCTACAATGAGCAGTTCTTC.